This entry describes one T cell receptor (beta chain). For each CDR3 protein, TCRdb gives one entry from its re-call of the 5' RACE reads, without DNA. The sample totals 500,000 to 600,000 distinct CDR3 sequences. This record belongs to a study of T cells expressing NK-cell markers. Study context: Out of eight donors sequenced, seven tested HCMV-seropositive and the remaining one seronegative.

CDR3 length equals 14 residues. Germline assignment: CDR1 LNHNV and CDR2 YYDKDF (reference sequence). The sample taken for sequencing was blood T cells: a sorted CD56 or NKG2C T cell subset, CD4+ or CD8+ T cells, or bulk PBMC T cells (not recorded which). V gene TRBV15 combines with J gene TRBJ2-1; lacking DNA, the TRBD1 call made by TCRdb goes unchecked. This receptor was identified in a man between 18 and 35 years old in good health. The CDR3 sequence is CATSRGQGGNEQFF.